The 29 T cell receptor beta chains below come from one sample, sequenced in a study of OX40 agonist ivuxolimab in advanced cancers. Here immunoSEQ multiplex PCR was the method, and the copy in TCRdb shows in-frame clones only, minus some. The table lists some 47,000 clones, approximately 79% of them singletons. The specimen comprised CD4+ or CD8+ T cells sorted from blood, sampled in a trial of the OX40 agonist ivuxolimab. The source of these receptors is an adult with an advanced solid tumor such as melanoma, head and neck, liver or kidney cancer.

The chain combines TRBV5-1 with TRBJ2-7; D ambiguous. V lost 4 bases and J lost 5, with 10 bases in between. The germline V gene has CDR1 SGHRS and CDR2 YFSETQ. CDR3 length: 12 residues. The CDR3 coding sequence is TGCGCCAGCAGCCCACCGGGCGACGAGCAGTACTTC. Translated: CASSPPGDEQYF.

This rearrangement joins TRBV25-1 to TRBJ1-1; D gene uncertain. Trimming removed 5 bases at V and 3 bases at J, with 7 bases between. From germline, CDR1 is MGHDK and CDR2 SYGVNS. The CDR3 runs to 12 residues. This chain's CDR3 is CASSKQHTEAFF. The CDR3 bases are TGTGCCAGCAGTAAACAGCACACTGAAGCTTTCTTT. Drawing the rest from reference TRBV25-1 and TRBJ1-1, the complete variable domain is EADIYQTPRYLVIGTGKKITLECSQTMGHDKMYWYQQDPGMELHLIHYSYGVNSTEKGDLSSESTVSRIRTEHFPLTLESARPSHTSQYLCASSKQHTEAFFGQGTRLTVV.

This clone was observed a single time. The chain combines TRBV7-9 with TRBJ1-2; perhaps TRBD1 as D (5 bases). Trimming stripped 5 bases from V and 8 bases from J, with 15 bases between. Germline-derived CDR1 and CDR2 are SEHNR and FQNEAQ (reference sequence). CDR3 length: 13 residues. The CDR3 DNA reads as TGTGCCAGCAGCCTCGGCAGGGAGGGCGGCTACACCTTC. Translating gives CASSLGREGGYTF. The entire variable domain, with the rest obtained from reference TRBV7-9 and TRBJ1-2, is as follows: DTGVSQNPRHKITKRGQNVTFRCDPISEHNRLYWYRQTLGQGPEFLTYFQNEAQLEKSRLLSDRFSAERPKGSFSTLEIQRTEQGDSAMYLCASSLGREGGYTFGSGTRLTVV.

The V gene is TRBV7-3, the J gene TRBJ2-2; D is perhaps TRBD1 or TRBD2 (5 bases each). The V gene's germline CDR1 is SGHTA and CDR2 FQGTGA. This CDR3 has 15 residues. V lost 3 bases, J lost 6 bases, and 14 bases lay in between. CDR3 region: CASSLGREYAGELFF. CDR3 nucleotide sequence: TGTGCCAGCAGCTTGGGCAGGGAGTACGCCGGGGAGCTGTTTTTT. The complete variable domain, with remaining parts taken from reference TRBV7-3 and TRBJ2-2, reads GAGVSQTPSNKVTEKGKYVELRCDPISGHTALYWYRQSLGQGPEFLIYFQGTGAADDSGLPNDRFFAVRPEGSVSTLKIQRTERGDSAVYLCASSLGREYAGELFFGEGSRLTVL.

The rearrangement joins TRBV19 to TRBJ2-4; 10 bases line up with TRBD1. Germline lookup yields CDR1 LNHDA and CDR2 SQIVND (reference sequence). J was trimmed by 10 bases and V by 5 bases; bases with no gene match: 11. The CDR3 contains 15 residues. Here the CDR3 reads CASSPGTGDKQIQYF. CDR3 DNA: TGTGCCAGTAGTCCAGGGACAGGGGATAAGCAGATTCAGTACTTC.

The chain combines TRBV29-1 with TRBJ2-7; weak D call: TRBD1 (6 bases). Between the trimmed V and J ends, which lost 6 bases and 4 bases, there was a span of 10 bases. CDR1 SQVTM and CDR2 ANQGSEA come from the germline V gene. CDR3 length equals 11 residues. The CDR3 is CSVLQGYEQYF. CDR3 DNA sequence: TGCAGCGTCCTACAGGGTTACGAGCAGTACTTC.

This rearrangement joins TRBV7-8 to TRBJ2-3; no clear D. The CDR3 covers 12 residues. Germline V CDR1 and CDR2: SGHVS, FQNEAQ. V was cut by 7 bases and J by 9 bases, with 14 bases left in between. The CDR3 spells CASKSGQMTQYF. CDR3 coding DNA: TGTGCCAGCAAATCCGGGCAAATGACGCAGTATTTT.

This clone is medium-sized in the sample. This rearrangement joins TRBV29-1 to TRBJ2-6; D perhaps matches TRBD2 (6 bases). The V end was cut by 4 bases, the J end by 9 bases, with 10 bases between. From germline, CDR1 is SQVTM and CDR2 ANQGSEA. The CDR3 is 12 residues long. The CDR3 DNA follows: TGCAGCGTTGCCGGGACTCACAACGTCCTGACTTTC. Translated: CSVAGTHNVLTF.

This chain connects TRBV6-5 to TRBJ1-2; D gene unclear. Germline V gives CDR1 MNHEY, CDR2 SVGAGI. The CDR3 runs 11 residues. Trimming left V 3 bases short and J 4 bases short, with 3 bases between. The CDR3 region is CASSYTYGYTF. CDR3 nucleotides: TGTGCCAGCAGTTATACCTATGGCTACACCTTC.

In its sample, this clone was seen once. This chain connects TRBV7-2 to TRBJ1-2; D is undetermined. Germline V gene lookup returns CDR1 SGHTA and CDR2 FQGNSA. The CDR3 extends over 15 amino acids. Trimming removed 2 bases at V and 2 bases at J, with 12 bases between. CDR3 loop: CASSLLNDGNYGYTF. The CDR3 DNA reads as TGTGCCAGCAGCTTATTGAACGACGGCAACTATGGCTACACCTTC.

This sequence joins TRBV11-2 and TRBJ2-7; TRBD1 agrees at 8 bases. The CDR3 consists of 16 residues. V trimming: 5 bases; J trimming: 0 bases; junction bases outside the gene matches: 9. Germline V gene data show CDR1 as SGHAT and CDR2 as FQNNGV. CDR3 bases: TGTGCCAGCAGCCCGAGGCAGGGGGCCACCTCCTACGAGCAGTACTTC. It codes for CASSPRQGATSYEQYF.

The chain joins TRBV11-2 to TRBJ1-2; the D is unclear. Germline loops: CDR1 SGHAT, CDR2 FQNNGV. Trimming left V 5 bases short and J 2 bases short, with 6 bases between. The CDR3 consists of 12 residues. CDR3 amino acids: CASSEANYGYTF. In nucleotides, the CDR3 is TGTGCCAGCAGCGAGGCCAACTATGGCTACACCTTC.

Comment on this clone: The junction differs from germline at one of its ends, possibly a read error. The CDR3 nucleotides read TGTGCCAGCAGCCAGTCCGGGACAGGGGCCACCGGGAAGCTGTTTTTT. Translation gives CASSQSGTGATGKLFF. The genes are TRBV11-3 and TRBJ2-2; TRBD1 matches at 10 bases. The V gene's germline CDR1 is SGHNT and CDR2 YENEEA. The CDR3 sequence is 16 residues long.

The chain has TRBV5-1 and TRBJ2-5; the D is unclear. The CDR3 has 13 amino acids. V lost 5 bases and J lost 5, with 13 bases in between. Germline V CDR1 and CDR2: SGHRS, YFSETQ. The DNA of the CDR3 is TGCGCCAGCAGGGGCTCGACCGGGGAGACCCAGTACTTC. Protein: CASRGSTGETQYF.

Regarding this clone: Its ends do not fully match the called genes, so a read error is possible. V is TRBV7-2 and J is TRBJ2-3; 7 positions match TRBD1. This CDR3 contains 14 residues. CDR1 and CDR2 (germline): SGHTA, FQGNSA. CDR3 DNA: TGTGCCAGCAACTTACAGGGGATGACAGATACGCAGTATTTT. Its translation: CASNLQGMTDTQYF.

The chain uses TRBV28 and TRBJ1-5; D is unclear. Trimming stripped 7 bases from V and 6 bases from J, with 10 bases between. This CDR3 contains 12 residues. CDR1 is MDHEN, CDR2 SYDVKM, per germline. CDR3 nucleotide sequence: TGTGCCAGCACCTTACAGTTTCAGCCCCAGCATTTT. Residues: CASTLQFQPQHF.

V usage is TRBV18 and J usage is TRBJ2-7; D is perhaps TRBD1 (5 bases). V was clipped by 6 bases and J by 4 bases, with 10 bases between them. The germline gives CDR1 KGHSH, CDR2 LQKENI. There are 12 residues in the CDR3. The CDR3 is CASSPDTYEQYF. CDR3 in DNA: TGTGCCAGCTCGCCGGACACTTACGAGCAGTACTTC.

The chain recombines TRBV30 with TRBJ1-1, with a tentative D call TRBD1 (6 bases). V was pared by 7 bases and J by 6 bases, with 21 bases between. There are 14 residues in the CDR3. CDR1 and CDR2 from the germline V gene are GTSNPN and SVGIG (reference sequence). CDR3 sequence (DNA): TGTGCCTTGTGGGGGGCGATGAGGGTGGCTGAAGCTTTCTTT. Translation gives CALWGAMRVAEAFF.

V gene TRBV6-5 combines with J gene TRBJ2-5; D call uncertain. CDR3 length equals 12 residues. Germline V gene data show CDR1 as MNHEY and CDR2 as SVGAGI. Trimming took off 7 bases at V and 5 bases at J, with 11 bases between the two ends. CDR3 sequence: CASNTADETQYF. The DNA of the CDR3 is TGTGCCAGCAATACAGCCGATGAGACCCAGTACTTC.

This chain connects TRBV6-5 to TRBJ2-7, with D maybe TRBD2 (5 bases). The CDR3 consists of 14 residues. Trimming left V 10 bases short and J 4 bases short, with 20 bases between. Germline V gene sequence: CDR1 MNHEY, CDR2 SVGAGI. The CDR3 bases are TGTGCCACCGTAGGATCGGAGAGGACTTACGAGCAGTACTTC. Translated: CATVGSERTYEQYF.

This clone was picked up one time. The chain has TRBV5-1 and TRBJ2-5, with 7 bases matching TRBD2. The germline V gene has CDR1 SGHRS and CDR2 YFSETQ. V lost 4 bases to trimming and J lost 10 bases; unmatched junction nucleotides: 19. The CDR3 contains 16 residues. The CDR3 spells CASSGLVSGAEGDQYF. CDR3 nucleotides: TGCGCCAGCAGCGGCCTGGTGAGCGGGGCCGAGGGTGACCAGTACTTC.

This sequence joins TRBV27 and TRBJ1-2, with D possibly TRBD1 on 6 matching bases. The CDR3 extends over 14 amino acids. Germline CDR1 is MNHEY and CDR2 is SMNVEV (reference sequence). Between the trimmed V and J ends, which lost 6 bases and 2 bases, there was a span of 13 bases. As DNA, the CDR3 is TGTGCCAGCAGACGACAAGGGGGAAACTATGGCTACACCTTC. Residues: CASRRQGGNYGYTF.

The chain joins TRBV28 to TRBJ1-1; 8 positions match TRBD1. The J segment lost 4 bases and the V segment lost 2 bases, leaving 3 bases of the junction unmatched. Per germline, CDR1 MDHEN and CDR2 SYDVKM. The CDR3 is made up of 14 amino acids. As DNA, the CDR3 is TGTGCCAGCAGTTTAACAGGGGGACCCACTGAAGCTTTCTTT. It encodes CASSLTGGPTEAFF.

The chain couples TRBV6-1 to TRBJ2-5; D remains ambiguous. V lost 1 base to trimming and J lost 12 bases, with 15 bases between them. CDR1 and CDR2 from the germline V gene are MNHNS and SASEGT. The CDR3 sequence is 13 residues long. The CDR3 spells CASSEERWSREYF. In DNA form, the CDR3 reads TGTGCCAGCAGTGAAGAACGTTGGTCGCGAGAGTACTTC.

This chain joins TRBV21-1 and TRBJ1-3. TRBV21-1 is annotated as a pseudogene. CDR3 length equals 13 residues. CDR3 sequence reads: CASSEGTGNTIYF. CDR3 in DNA: TGTGCCAGCAGCGAGGGGACGGGAAACACCATATATTTT.

This chain connects TRBV7-9 to TRBJ1-4; tentatively, D is TRBD1 (5 bases). The CDR3 is made up of 17 amino acids. V was clipped by 5 bases and J by 0 bases, with 16 bases between them. The germline V gene encodes CDR1 SEHNR and CDR2 FQNEAQ (reference sequence). CDR3 protein: CASSRGGADATNEKLFF. DNA for the CDR3: TGTGCCAGCAGCCGGGGCGGGGCCGATGCAACTAATGAAAAACTGTTTTTT.

This chain links TRBV19 with TRBJ1-2; D is undetermined. This CDR3 comprises 12 residues. V was pared by 7 bases and J by 5 bases, with 11 bases between. CDR1 is LNHDA, CDR2 SQIVND, per germline (reference sequence). The CDR3 DNA is TGTGCCAGTACCCAAGAGGCGTATGGCTACACCTTC. Residues: CASTQEAYGYTF.

This chain uses TRBV5-1 with TRBJ1-4, with D possibly matching TRBD1 (6 bases). The CDR3 extends over 14 amino acids. Germline CDR1 is SGHRS and CDR2 is YFSETQ. V gave up 2 bases and J gave up 8 bases, with 13 bases separating them. CDR3 residues: CASSFQSGEEKLFF. As DNA, the CDR3 is TGCGCCAGCAGCTTTCAATCAGGGGAAGAAAAACTGTTTTTT.

The V call is TRBV27, the J call TRBJ2-7; D remains unclear. Trimming cost V 6 bases and J 1 base, with 4 bases left between them. Germline values: CDR1 MNHEY, CDR2 SMNVEV (reference sequence). The CDR3 loop spans 11 amino acids. DNA for the CDR3: TGTGCCAGCAGGCGATCCTACGAGCAGTACTTC. It is translated as CASRRSYEQYF.